Below are 18 T cell receptor beta chains sequenced from a single sample in a study of tumor and adjacent non-tumor tissue in lung cancer. The library came from three nested PCR rounds adapted from ARM-PCR protocols. TCRdb ran MiXCR on the multiplex PCR reads and lists one entry per CDR3 protein. This table has 65,000 to 90,000 distinct CDR3 sequences, roughly 75% appearing once. This sample's RNA came from whole unsorted tissue. The sequencing sample was made of lung tumor tissue. These receptors came from a woman in her 70s with non-small cell lung cancer.

This clonotype is a singleton in its sample. This sequence joins TRBV6-1 and TRBJ2-7; D unresolved. The CDR3 is 16 residues long. Germline V gene data show CDR1 as MNHNS and CDR2 as SASEGT. V shed 2 bases and J shed 6 bases, with 20 bases lying between them. The CDR3 nucleotides read TGTGCCAGCAGTGAAAGATACTCGGATGCAGGCGGCGAGCAGTACTTC. This translates into CASSERYSDAGGEQYF.

This clonotype was seen repeatedly, ten times or more. The V gene is TRBV5-1, the J gene TRBJ1-4; TRBD1 is a possible D gene (5 bases). Trimming left V 4 bases short and J 3 bases short, with 10 bases between. The germline CDR1 and CDR2 sequences are SGHRS and YFSETQ. There are 14 residues in the CDR3. The CDR3 region has the DNA TGCGCCAGCAGCGGGGGAACCGCTAATGAAAAACTGTTTTTT. Residues: CASSGGTANEKLFF.

Regarding this clonotype: The junction differs from germline at one of its ends, possibly a read error. The chain recombines TRBV11-3 with TRBJ2-1; D perhaps matches TRBD1 (5 bases). Per the germline V gene, CDR1 is SGHNT and CDR2 is YENEEA. The CDR3 runs to 15 residues. For the CDR3, the DNA is TGTACCAGCAGCTTAGGGCAGGGTACCTACAATAAGCAGTTCTTC. It specifies CTSSLGQGTYNKQFF.

About this clonotype itself: A read error may explain this, as a much larger clone is one base away. The chain is built from TRBV28 and TRBJ2-7; a weak D match, TRBD1 (6 bases). V was pared by 6 bases and J by 0 bases, with 15 bases between. From germline, CDR1 is MDHEN and CDR2 SYDVKM. The CDR3 consists of 15 residues. The DNA of the CDR3 is TGTGCCAGCAGCTCCCGGGACAAGGTCTCCTACGAGCAGTACTTC. It specifies CASSSRDKVSYEQYF. Drawing the rest from reference TRBV28 and TRBJ2-7, the complete variable domain is DVKVTQSSRYLVKRTGEKVFLECVQDMDHENMFWYRQDPGLGLRLIYFSYDVKMKEKGDIPEGYSVSREKKERFSLILESASTNQTSMYLCASSSRDKVSYEQYFGPGTRLTVT.

Concerning this clonotype: This may be a read error: a much more frequent sequence differs by one nucleotide. The chain combines TRBV10-3 with TRBJ2-7, with D possibly called TRBD1 or TRBD2 (6 bases each). In germline, CDR1 is ENHRY, CDR2 SYGVKD. There are 14 residues in the CDR3. Here the CDR3 DNA reads TGTGCCATCAGGGTAGCGGACAGCACCTACGAGCAGCACTTC. This codes for CAIRVADSTYEQHF.

About this clonotype: The conserved closing phenylalanine or tryptophan is absent in this CDR3, likely reflecting a read error. The V gene is TRBV5-4, the J gene TRBJ1-1, with D uncertain. CDR1 and CDR2 from the germline V gene are SGHNT and YYREEE (reference sequence). The CDR3 totals 14 residues. DNA for the CDR3: TGCGCCAGCAGCTTGGAGGCTGGGCTCCCTGAAGCTTTCATT. Its translation is CASSLEAGLPEAFI.

Regarding this clonotype: A much larger clone sits a single nucleotide away, making a read error possible. The CDR3 is CSAKDGLVDTEPFF. CDR3 DNA sequence: TGCAGTGCTAAAGACGGATTGGTGGACACTGAACCTTTCTTT. The V call is TRBV20-1, the J call TRBJ1-1, with D tentatively TRBD1 (5 bases). Looked up from germline, CDR1 is DFQATT and CDR2 is SNEGSKA (reference sequence). The CDR3 runs to 14 residues.

There are a few counts of this clonotype. This may come from a read error, since a much larger clone is one base off. The rearrangement links TRBV6-1 to TRBJ1-6; the D is unclear. V shed 8 bases and J shed 11 bases, with 22 bases lying between them. The germline gives CDR1 MNHNS, CDR2 SASEGT. The CDR3 has 15 amino acids. This CDR3 reads CASPFEFRLGPPLHF. CDR3 nucleotides: TGTGCCAGCCCATTTGAGTTTCGGCTCGGTCCACCCCTCCACTTT.

The genes are TRBV12-3 or TRBV12-4 and TRBJ2-3, with 11 bases aligning to TRBD2. There are 18 residues in the CDR3. Losses at the gene ends were 6 bases for V and 4 bases for J; bases not matched to a gene: 15. The CDR3 loop reads CASRTELAGEAGSDTQYF. The CDR3 DNA sequence: TGTGCCAGCAGGACAGAACTAGCGGGAGAGGCGGGCTCAGATACGCAGTATTTT.

A word on this clonotype: One end of the junction varies from germline; a read error may be responsible. The CDR3 region has the DNA TGTGCCAGCAGCGTCGTACTAACGGGAGTGACTGGAGGGTACAATGAACAGTTCTTC. Protein sequence: CASSVVLTGVTGGYNEQFF. The genes are TRBV6-1 and TRBJ2-1, with D perhaps TRBD2 (6 bases). From germline, CDR1 is MNHNS and CDR2 SASEGT. The CDR3 contains 19 residues.

Judged by abundance, this clonotype is medium-sized. V and J are TRBV5-5 and TRBJ1-2; 7 nucleotides agree with TRBD1. Germline V gene lookup returns CDR1 SGHKS and CDR2 YYEKEE (reference sequence). With V trimmed by 4 bases and J by 1 base, 7 bases remained unmatched. CDR3 length equals 15 residues. CDR3 residues: CASSRGTVDNYGYTF. The CDR3 DNA follows: TGTGCCAGCAGCCGTGGGACAGTGGATAACTATGGCTACACCTTC. Full variable domain (rest looked up from reference TRBV5-5 and TRBJ1-2): DAGVTQSPTHLIKTRGQQVTLRCSPISGHKSVSWYQQVLGQGPQFIFQYYEKEERGRGNFPDRFSARQFPNYSSELNVNALLLGDSALYLCASSRGTVDNYGYTFGSGTRLTVV.

Details on this clonotype: One end of the junction is discordant with germline, which a read error may explain. CDR3 bases: TGTGCCAGCAGTATATCGGCGGGGGTTCGGCCCCAACATTTT. Translating it yields CASSISAGVRPQHF. V usage is TRBV28 and J usage is TRBJ1-5; D is perhaps TRBD1 (5 bases). Germline CDR1 is MDHEN and CDR2 is SYDVKM. The CDR3 extends over 14 amino acids.

Regarding this clonotype: A much larger clone is a single base away; this may be a read error. The rearrangement links TRBV28 to TRBJ1-1, with D hard to call. The CDR3 has 14 residues. The germline CDR1 and CDR2 sequences are MDHEN and SYDVKM. This CDR3 reads CACSSQPGVTEAFF. In DNA, the CDR3 is TGTGCCTGCAGTTCTCAGCCCGGGGTCACTGAAGCTTTCTTT.

The chain recombines TRBV6-5 with TRBJ1-4; no clear D. V lost 0 bases, J lost 13 bases, and 15 bases lay in between. This CDR3 is 14 amino acids long. CDR1 and CDR2 from the germline V gene are MNHEY and SVGAGI. The CDR3 loop is CASSYSRRDERLFF. CDR3 DNA: TGTGCCAGCAGTTACTCCCGGCGGGATGAGAGACTGTTTTTT.

Concerning this clonotype itself: One end of the junction fails to match germline, which may point to a read error. The chain couples TRBV10-3 to TRBJ2-7, with D possibly being TRBD2 (6 bases). The CDR3 runs 16 residues. Germline CDR1 and CDR2: ENHRY and SYGVKD. The CDR3 DNA reads as TGTGCCATCAGCGACCCGGGGAGGACCCACGGACGAGAGCAGTACTTT. Amino acid sequence: CAISDPGRTHGREQYF.

This clonotype was seen more than once but under ten times. One junction end does not reproduce the germline sequence, and a read error may be involved. This chain connects TRBV29-1 to TRBJ2-5; perhaps TRBD1 as D (6 bases). Per the germline V gene, CDR1 is SQVTM and CDR2 is ANQGSEA. The CDR3 extends over 13 amino acids. The CDR3 coding sequence is TGCAGTGCTGACCCAGGGGTGCAAGAGACCAAGTACTTC. This encodes CSADPGVQETKYF. The entire variable domain, with the rest obtained from reference TRBV29-1 and TRBJ2-5, is as follows: SAVISQKPSRDICQRGTSLTIQCQVDSQVTMMFWYRQQPGQSLTLIATANQGSEATYESGFVIDKFPISRPNLTFSTLTVSNMSPEDSSIYLCSADPGVQETKYFGPGTRLLVL.

This clonotype ranks as medium-sized. The chain has TRBV11-2 and TRBJ2-3; D remains unclear. V shed 2 bases and J shed 5 bases, with 5 bases lying between them. CDR3 length: 12 amino acids. The germline gives CDR1 SGHAT, CDR2 FQNNGV. In DNA, the CDR3 is TGTGCCAGCAGCTTAACGGGAGATACGCAGTATTTT. Encoded protein: CASSLTGDTQYF.

Note on this clonotype: A much larger clone sits a single nucleotide away, making a read error possible. The chain uses TRBV5-5 and TRBJ1-1; maybe TRBD1 (5 bases). Germline-derived CDR1 and CDR2 are SGHKS and YYEKEE (reference sequence). This CDR3 contains 16 residues. CDR3 in DNA: TGTGTCAGCAGCTTGGTTCGGGGTGGGGGTTACACTGAAGCTTTCTTT. Translated: CVSSLVRGGGYTEAFF.